This T cell receptor beta chain was captured by sequencing in a study of blood T cell repertoires in COVID-19. Study-level background: COVID-19 samples collected from the United States, Italy and Spain covered acute and convalescent phases. T cells, B-cell-depleted T cells, or PBMCs supplied cDNA or gDNA.

Trimming removed 4 bases at V and 2 bases at J, with 13 bases between. Germline values: CDR1 SGDLS, CDR2 YYNGEE. This CDR3 comprises 15 residues. Enrolled during active infection, Seattle patients were then followed longitudinally. Original processing methods: Estimation of nucleated cell counts relied on the amplification of reference gene primers. Measured with immunoSEQ multiplex PCR; TCRdb has only the in-frame clones, and not every one. V and J calls and clone size are given by that table; D and trimming were obtained from the DNA. The repertoire holds roughly 260,000 clones, with about 90% as singletons.

This sequence was found in a woman in her 30s with COVID-19, enrolled during active disease. This chain connects TRBV9 to TRBJ2-1; D might be TRBD2 (6 bases). The sequenced material came from peripheral blood. As DNA, the CDR3 is TGTGCCAGCAGCCCGGCCGGGACTCCCTACAATGAGCAGTTCTTC. Translated: CASSPAGTPYNEQFF.